This TCR beta chain came from a study of shared clonotypes between healthy human individuals. Concerning this clone itself: Antigen specificity is unknown.

Generated by immunoSEQ multiplex PCR, the TCRdb table keeps only in-frame clones and is missing some. The sample lists 2,500,000 or so clones; 80% to 95% were seen once. Germline values: CDR1 MDHEN, CDR2 SYDVKM. Trimming cost V 2 bases and J 5 bases; bases outside gene matches: 12. This CDR3 has 17 amino acids. None of the donors, who were healthy HIV-negative adults, had recently had acute infections or vaccinations. Overall study findings and caveats: It was expected that sequencing depth would affect clonotype sharing among donors.

The chain couples TRBV28 to TRBJ1-5, with TRBD1 matching over 7 bases. Sequencing was carried out using naive CD4+ T cells from PBMCs. Regarding subset: CD45RA+ positively selected. The TCR was taken from a young man in good health. Some clones in this sample may be carry-over from other donors' samples. As DNA, the CDR3 is TGTGCCAGCAGTTTAGGGGTCGACAGGGAGGTGTATCAGCCCCAGCATTTT. Its translation is CASSLGVDREVYQPQHF.